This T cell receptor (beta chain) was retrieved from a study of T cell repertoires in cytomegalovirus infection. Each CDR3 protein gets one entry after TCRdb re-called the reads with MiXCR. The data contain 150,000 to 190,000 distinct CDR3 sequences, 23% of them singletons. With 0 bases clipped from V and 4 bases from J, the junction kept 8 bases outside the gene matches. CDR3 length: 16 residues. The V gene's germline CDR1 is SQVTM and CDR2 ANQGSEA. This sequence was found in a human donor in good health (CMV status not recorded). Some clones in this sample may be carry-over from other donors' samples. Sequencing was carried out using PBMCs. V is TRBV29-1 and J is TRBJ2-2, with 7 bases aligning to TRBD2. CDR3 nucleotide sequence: TGCAGCGTTGAAGATTCGGGGGGAGTTAGCACCGGGGAGCTGTTTTTT. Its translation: CSVEDSGGVSTGELFF.